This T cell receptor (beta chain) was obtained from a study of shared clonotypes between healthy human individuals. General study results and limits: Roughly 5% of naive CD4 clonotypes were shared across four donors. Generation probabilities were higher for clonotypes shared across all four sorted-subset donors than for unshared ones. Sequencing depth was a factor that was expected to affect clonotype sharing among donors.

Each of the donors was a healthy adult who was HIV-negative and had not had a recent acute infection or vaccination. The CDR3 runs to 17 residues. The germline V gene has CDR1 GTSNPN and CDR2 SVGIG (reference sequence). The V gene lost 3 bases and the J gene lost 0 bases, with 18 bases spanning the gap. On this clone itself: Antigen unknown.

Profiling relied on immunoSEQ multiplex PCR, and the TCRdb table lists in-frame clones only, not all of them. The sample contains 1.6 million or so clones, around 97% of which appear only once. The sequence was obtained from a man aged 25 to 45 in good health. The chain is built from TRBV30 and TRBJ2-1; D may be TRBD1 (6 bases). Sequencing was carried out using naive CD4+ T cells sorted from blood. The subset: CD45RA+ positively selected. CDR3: CAWSGVGTKSSYNEQFF. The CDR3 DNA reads TGTGCCTGGAGCGGAGTCGGGACAAAGAGCTCCTACAATGAGCAGTTCTTC. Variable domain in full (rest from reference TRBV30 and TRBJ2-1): SQTIHQWPATLVQPVGSPLSLECTVEGTSNPNLYWYRQAAGRGLQLLFYSVGIGQISSEVPQNLSASRPQDRQFILSSKKLLLSDSGFYLCAWSGVGTKSSYNEQFFGPGTRLTVL.